Below are 12 T cell receptor beta chains sequenced from a single sample in a study of PD-L1 blockade in urothelial cancer. Repertoires were generated with immunoSEQ multiplex PCR, while TCRdb's copy carries only in-frame clones and drops some. The repertoire holds roughly 41,000 clones, with roughly four fifths as singletons. The sample in question was PBMCs, obtained around atezolizumab (anti-PD-L1) treatment. These receptors were collected from a man aged 55 to 70 with urothelial cancer.

The rearrangement joins TRBV28 to TRBJ1-1; perhaps TRBD1 as D (5 bases). The CDR3 length is 15 residues. The germline V and J ends were trimmed by 7 bases and 1 base, with 16 bases remaining between them. Germline CDR1 MDHEN, CDR2 SYDVKM. The CDR3 loop reads CASNPDRGQNTEAFF. The CDR3 nucleotides read TGTGCCAGCAATCCCGACCGAGGACAGAACACTGAAGCTTTCTTT.

The V call is TRBV5-5, the J call TRBJ2-5, with a tentative D call TRBD2 (6 bases). Per the germline V gene, CDR1 is SGHKS and CDR2 is YYEKEE (reference sequence). The CDR3 runs 14 residues. V lost 7 bases to trimming and J lost 5 bases, with 18 bases between them. CDR3 nucleotide sequence: TGTGCCAGCGGGACGGGAATACGGGGGGAGACCCAGTACTTC. It is translated as CASGTGIRGETQYF.

The chain uses TRBV30 and TRBJ2-2; 9 bases are a match to TRBD2. CDR1 and CDR2 from the germline V gene are GTSNPN and SVGIG (reference sequence). The CDR3 has 17 amino acids. V lost 0 bases and J lost 4; bases outside the gene matches: 9. The CDR3 loop is CAWSVPRGGAATGELFF. The CDR3 DNA sequence: TGTGCCTGGAGTGTCCCTCGCGGGGGGGCTGCCACCGGGGAGCTGTTTTTT.

This chain links TRBV7-8 with TRBJ2-1, with 7 bases that match TRBD2. The trim removed 1 base at V and 6 bases at J, leaving 6 bases unmatched. From germline, CDR1 is SGHVS and CDR2 FQNEAQ. The CDR3 is 15 residues long. CDR3 amino acids: CASSLGAGTINEQFF. CDR3 DNA sequence: TGTGCCAGCAGCTTAGGGGCCGGGACTATCAATGAGCAGTTCTTC. The whole variable domain, remainder taken from reference TRBV7-8 and TRBJ2-1, is GAGVSQSPRYKVAKRGQDVALRCDPISGHVSLFWYQQALGQGPEFLTYFQNEAQLDKSGLPSDRFFAERPEGSVSTLKIQRTQQEDSAVYLCASSLGAGTINEQFFGPGTRLTVL.

The chain recombines TRBV9 with TRBJ2-6, with 8 nucleotides matching TRBD1. Germline V gene lookup returns CDR1 SGDLS and CDR2 YYNGEE. With 3 bases clipped from V and 4 bases from J, the junction kept 9 bases outside the gene matches. There are 17 residues in the CDR3. The chain's CDR3 is CASSDPGQGSGANVLTF. In DNA, the CDR3 is TGTGCCAGCAGCGATCCCGGACAGGGCTCCGGGGCCAACGTCCTGACTTTC.

The V gene is TRBV4-1, the J gene TRBJ1-6, with D tentatively TRBD1 (5 bases). The CDR3 is 14 residues long. Trimming shortened V by 0 bases and J by 10 bases, and 10 bases separated the two germline ends. Germline-derived CDR1 and CDR2 are MGHRA and YSYEKL. DNA for the CDR3: TGCGCCAGCAGCCAAGATCGGAGGGACTCACCCCTCCACTTT. Encoded protein: CASSQDRRDSPLHF.

As DNA, the CDR3 is TGTGCCAGCAGTTTAGGCAGCACAGATACGCAGTATTTT. Protein sequence: CASSLGSTDTQYF. The chain links TRBV28 to TRBJ2-3; D gene ambiguous. The germline gives CDR1 MDHEN, CDR2 SYDVKM. This CDR3 is 13 amino acids long. Trimming cost V 2 bases and J 0 bases, with 3 bases left between them.

The chain has TRBV6-1 and TRBJ1-1, with 9 bases that match TRBD1. Losses at the gene ends were 7 bases for V and 4 bases for J; bases not matched to a gene: 7. Germline-derived CDR1 and CDR2 are MNHNS and SASEGT. CDR3 length equals 14 residues. This chain's CDR3 is CASTRTGEGTEAFF. CDR3 in DNA: TGTGCCAGCACCCGGACAGGGGAGGGCACTGAAGCTTTCTTT.

V usage is TRBV11-2 and J usage is TRBJ1-6, with unresolved D. Deletions cut 4 bases from V and 9 bases from J, with 16 bases between. The length of the CDR3 is 15 residues. Germline assignment: CDR1 SGHAT and CDR2 FQNNGV. The CDR3 DNA reads TGTGCCAGCAGCTCCAGAGTCCGGGTAACTTCACCCCTCCACTTT. Its protein product is CASSSRVRVTSPLHF. Full variable domain (rest looked up from reference TRBV11-2 and TRBJ1-6): EAGVAQSPRYKIIEKRQSVAFWCNPISGHATLYWYQQILGQGPKLLIQFQNNGVVDDSQLPKDRFSAERLKGVDSTLKIQPAKLEDSAVYLCASSSRVRVTSPLHFGNGTRLTVT.

The chain uses TRBV11-2 and TRBJ2-5; D is unclear. Germline values: CDR1 SGHAT, CDR2 FQNNGV. This CDR3 contains 13 residues. V lost 2 bases to trimming and J lost 0 bases, with 4 bases between them. Written as DNA, the CDR3 is TGTGCCAGCAGCTTACCGTACCAAGAGACCCAGTACTTC. Its translation: CASSLPYQETQYF.

V gene TRBV6-1 combines with J gene TRBJ2-3; maybe TRBD2 (5 bases). Trimming stripped 3 bases from V and 4 bases from J, with 14 bases between. The CDR3 consists of 15 residues. CDR1 is MNHNS and CDR2 is SASEGT in the germline V gene. CDR3 coding DNA: TGTGCCAGCAGTGATTCCGGGCTAGCATCAGATACGCAGTATTTT. This codes for CASSDSGLASDTQYF.

The J gene is TRBJ1-3, the V gene TRBV27; D might be TRBD1 (6 bases). Trimming pared 5 bases from V and 4 bases from J, leaving 18 bases between. CDR1 MNHEY and CDR2 SMNVEV come from the germline V gene (reference sequence). The CDR3 consists of 16 residues. The CDR3: CASSPTRGGTGNTIYF. DNA for the CDR3: TGTGCCAGCAGTCCAACCCGAGGGGGTACGGGAAACACCATATATTTT.